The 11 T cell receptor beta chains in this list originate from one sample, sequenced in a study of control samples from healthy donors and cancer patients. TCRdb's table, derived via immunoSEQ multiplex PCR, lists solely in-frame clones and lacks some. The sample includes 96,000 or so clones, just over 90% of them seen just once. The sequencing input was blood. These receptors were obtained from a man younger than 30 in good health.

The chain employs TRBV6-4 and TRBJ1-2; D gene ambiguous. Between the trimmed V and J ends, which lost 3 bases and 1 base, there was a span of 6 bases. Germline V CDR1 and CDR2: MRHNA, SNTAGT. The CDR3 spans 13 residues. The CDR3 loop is CASSERGNYGYTF. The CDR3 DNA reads TGTGCCAGCAGTGAGCGGGGTAACTATGGCTACACCTTC.

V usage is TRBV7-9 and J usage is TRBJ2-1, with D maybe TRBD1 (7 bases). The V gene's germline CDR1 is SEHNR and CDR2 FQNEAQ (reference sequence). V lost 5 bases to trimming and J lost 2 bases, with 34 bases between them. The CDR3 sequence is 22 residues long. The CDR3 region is CASSKPGETLGTLRGPYNEQFF. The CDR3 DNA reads TGTGCCAGCAGCAAGCCAGGAGAGACTTTAGGGACTCTAAGGGGGCCCTACAATGAGCAGTTCTTC.

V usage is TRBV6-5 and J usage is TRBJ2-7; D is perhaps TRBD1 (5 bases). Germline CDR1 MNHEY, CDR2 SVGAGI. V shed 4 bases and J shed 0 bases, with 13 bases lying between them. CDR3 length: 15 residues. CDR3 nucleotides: TGTGCCAGCAGTTCCGACTCCCAGGGCTCCTACGAGCAGTACTTC. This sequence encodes CASSSDSQGSYEQYF.

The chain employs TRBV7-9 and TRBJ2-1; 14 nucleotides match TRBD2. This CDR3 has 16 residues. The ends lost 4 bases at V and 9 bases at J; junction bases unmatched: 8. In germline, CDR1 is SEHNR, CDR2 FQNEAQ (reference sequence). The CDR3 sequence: CASSSRLAGGGIEQFF. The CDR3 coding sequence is TGTGCCAGCAGCTCCAGACTAGCGGGAGGGGGCATTGAGCAGTTCTTC.

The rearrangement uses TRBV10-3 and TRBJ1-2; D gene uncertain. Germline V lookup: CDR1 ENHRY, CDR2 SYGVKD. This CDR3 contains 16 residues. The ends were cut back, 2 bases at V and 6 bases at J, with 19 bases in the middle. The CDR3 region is CAISEQDLPLLNGYTF. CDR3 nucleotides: TGTGCCATCAGTGAGCAAGACCTGCCCCTACTGAATGGCTACACCTTC.

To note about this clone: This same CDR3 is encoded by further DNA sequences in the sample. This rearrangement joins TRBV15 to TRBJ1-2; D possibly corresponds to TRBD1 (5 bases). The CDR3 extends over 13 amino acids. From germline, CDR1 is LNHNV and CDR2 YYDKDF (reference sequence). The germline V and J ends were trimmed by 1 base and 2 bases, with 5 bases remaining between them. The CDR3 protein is CATSRGTNYGYTF. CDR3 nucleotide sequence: TGTGCCACCAGCAGAGGGACAAACTATGGCTACACCTTC.

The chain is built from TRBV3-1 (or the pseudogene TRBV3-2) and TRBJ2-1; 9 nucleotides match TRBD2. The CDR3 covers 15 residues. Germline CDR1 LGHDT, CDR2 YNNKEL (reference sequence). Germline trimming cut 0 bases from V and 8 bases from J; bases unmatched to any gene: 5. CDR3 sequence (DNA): TGTGCCAGCAGCCAAGAAATGACTAGCGGTGATGAGCAGTTCTTC. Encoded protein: CASSQEMTSGDEQFF.

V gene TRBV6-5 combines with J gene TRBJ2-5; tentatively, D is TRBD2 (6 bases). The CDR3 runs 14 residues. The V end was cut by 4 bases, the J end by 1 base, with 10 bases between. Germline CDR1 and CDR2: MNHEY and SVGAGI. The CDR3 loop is CASSLGGVQETQYF. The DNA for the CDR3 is TGTGCCAGCAGTTTGGGGGGAGTCCAAGAGACCCAGTACTTC.

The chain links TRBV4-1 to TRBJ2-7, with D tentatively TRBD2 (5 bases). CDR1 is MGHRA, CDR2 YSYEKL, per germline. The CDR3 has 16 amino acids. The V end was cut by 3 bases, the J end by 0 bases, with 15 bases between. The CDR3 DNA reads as TGCGCCAGCAGCCATGGGAGACTCTCCAGCTCCTACGAGCAGTACTTC. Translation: CASSHGRLSSSYEQYF.

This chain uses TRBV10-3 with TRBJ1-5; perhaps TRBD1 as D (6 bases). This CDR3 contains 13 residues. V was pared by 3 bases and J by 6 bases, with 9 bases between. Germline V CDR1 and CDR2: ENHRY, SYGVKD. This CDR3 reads CAISEGGGQPQHF. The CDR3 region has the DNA TGTGCCATCAGTGAAGGGGGAGGTCAGCCCCAGCATTTT.

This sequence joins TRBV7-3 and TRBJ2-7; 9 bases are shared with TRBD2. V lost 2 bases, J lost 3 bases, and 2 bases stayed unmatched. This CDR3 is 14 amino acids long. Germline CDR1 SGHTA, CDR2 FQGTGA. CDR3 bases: TGTGCCAGCAGCTTATTTAGCGGGAGCTACGAGCAGTACTTC. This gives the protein CASSLFSGSYEQYF.